The sequence of this T cell receptor (beta chain) was determined in a study of early T cells in non-severe SARS-CoV-2 infection. Study details: Bulk RNA isolated from unsorted whole blood underwent sequencing; chains were not paired.

Unique molecular identifiers were affixed to single, distinct cDNA molecules. MiXCR, run by TCRdb on the 5' RACE reads, gives a single entry per CDR3 protein. The sample records 45,000 to 65,000 distinct CDR3 sequences, around 9.1% being singletons. The germline CDR1 and CDR2 sequences are SGHAT and FQNNGV. This CDR3 spans 15 amino acids. Trimming cost V 1 base and J 0 bases, with 9 bases left between them. The sequenced sample was whole blood. The rearrangement uses TRBV11-2 and TRBJ1-2; D is unclear. The clonotype originates from an adult who was a healthcare worker with PCR-confirmed SARS-CoV-2 infection or an uninfected control (not recorded which). This chain's CDR3 is CASSLGVLPNYGYTF. As DNA, the CDR3 is TGTGCCAGCAGCTTAGGCGTGTTACCTAACTATGGCTACACCTTC. Full variable domain (missing parts from reference TRBV11-2 and TRBJ1-2): EAGVAQSPRYKIIEKRQSVAFWCNPISGHATLYWYQQILGQGPKLLIQFQNNGVVDDSQLPKDRFSAERLKGVDSTLKIQPAKLEDSAVYLCASSLGVLPNYGYTFGSGTRLTVV.